Sequencing of this T cell receptor (beta chain) was carried out in a study of control samples from healthy donors and cancer patients. J was trimmed by 5 bases and V by 1 base; bases with no gene match: 13. The germline V gene has CDR1 SEHNR and CDR2 FQNEAQ (reference sequence). The length of the CDR3 is 19 residues. Libraries were prepared by immunoSEQ multiplex PCR; TCRdb keeps only in-frame clonotypes and omits some of them. Found here are tens of thousands of clones, roughly 77% of them singletons; the top ten hold 17%. This TCR derives from a male donor with melanoma. The chain links TRBV7-9 to TRBJ2-6, with 8 bases matching TRBD1. Sequenced: formalin-fixed, paraffin-embedded tissue. CDR3 region: CASSLDYGQGASRANVLTF. The DNA of the CDR3 is TGTGCCAGCAGCTTAGATTACGGGCAGGGGGCTTCAAGGGCCAACGTCCTGACTTTC.